Presented here are 7 T cell receptor beta chains from one specimen sequenced in a study of cytotoxic CD8 clonotypes in ibrutinib-treated CLL. Generated by immunoSEQ multiplex PCR, the TCRdb table keeps only in-frame clones and is missing some. This sample yields about 36,000 clones, of which roughly two thirds are seen a single time; over 15% belongs to the top ten. Sequencing was performed on PBMCs, taken at disease progression, from a patient treated with ibrutinib. The receptors here all came from a human donor with chronic lymphocytic leukemia.

The rearrangement uses TRBV6-1 and TRBJ1-1, with unresolved D. Germline V gives CDR1 MNHNS, CDR2 SASEGT. V gave up 7 bases and J gave up 6 bases, with 18 bases separating them. The CDR3 covers 14 residues. The CDR3 DNA follows: TGTGCCAGCAACCCAGGACGGGAAAATCCTGAAGCTTTCTTT. It codes for CASNPGRENPEAFF.

V usage is TRBV5-1 and J usage is TRBJ2-7; D is tentatively TRBD1 or TRBD2 (6 bases each). The CDR3 totals 16 residues. Trimming pared 0 bases from V and 0 bases from J, leaving 13 bases between. Germline V CDR1 and CDR2: SGHRS, YFSETQ. The CDR3 bases are TGCGCCAGCAGCTTGGGAGGGGGGCGACTCTCCTACGAGCAGTACTTC. The encoded protein is CASSLGGGRLSYEQYF.

This clone was counted once. This rearrangement joins TRBV6-1 to TRBJ2-7; TRBD1 agrees at 9 bases. After removal of 8 bases from V and 1 base from J, the junction contained 9 bases not matched to a gene. The CDR3 runs 15 residues. Per germline, CDR1 MNHNS and CDR2 SASEGT. CDR3 sequence: CASQTRDRVSYEQYF. CDR3 nucleotide sequence: TGTGCCAGCCAGACCCGGGACAGGGTATCCTACGAGCAGTACTTC.

The CDR3 sequence: CASSYRLNPSGANVLTF. The CDR3 region has the DNA TGTGCCAGCAGCTACCGATTAAATCCCTCTGGGGCCAACGTCCTGACTTTC. This chain joins TRBV11-2 and TRBJ2-6; D uncertain. The length of the CDR3 is 17 residues. Germline V gives CDR1 SGHAT, CDR2 FQNNGV. The V and J ends lost 4 bases and 0 bases respectively, with 13 bases between them.

This sequence joins TRBV11-2 and TRBJ1-1, with D unclear. The CDR3 runs to 14 residues. Per the germline V gene, CDR1 is SGHAT and CDR2 is FQNNGV. Trimming took off 7 bases at V and 2 bases at J, with 14 bases between the two ends. CDR3 DNA: TGTGCCAGCACCCGAGGTCGGGGTAACACTGAAGCTTTCTTT. Protein: CASTRGRGNTEAFF. The full variable domain, completed using reference TRBV11-2 and TRBJ1-1, is EAGVAQSPRYKIIEKRQSVAFWCNPISGHATLYWYQQILGQGPKLLIQFQNNGVVDDSQLPKDRFSAERLKGVDSTLKIQPAKLEDSAVYLCASTRGRGNTEAFFGQGTRLTVV.

The chain uses TRBV11-2 and TRBJ2-7; D is uncertain. V was trimmed by 1 base and J by 5 bases, leaving 12 bases between them. The CDR3 is 14 amino acids. CDR1 is SGHAT, CDR2 FQNNGV, per germline. The CDR3: CASSLGWGNNEQYF. The CDR3, as DNA: TGTGCCAGCAGCTTAGGATGGGGTAACAACGAGCAGTACTTC.

V is TRBV6-5 and J is TRBJ2-1; 12 bases are a match to TRBD2. The CDR3 is 16 residues long. Trimming cost V 4 bases and J 2 bases; bases outside gene matches: 3. Germline assignment: CDR1 MNHEY and CDR2 SVGAGI. The CDR3 spells CASSSLAGGAYNEQFF. The CDR3 region has the DNA TGTGCCAGCAGTTCCCTAGCGGGGGGGGCCTACAATGAGCAGTTCTTC.